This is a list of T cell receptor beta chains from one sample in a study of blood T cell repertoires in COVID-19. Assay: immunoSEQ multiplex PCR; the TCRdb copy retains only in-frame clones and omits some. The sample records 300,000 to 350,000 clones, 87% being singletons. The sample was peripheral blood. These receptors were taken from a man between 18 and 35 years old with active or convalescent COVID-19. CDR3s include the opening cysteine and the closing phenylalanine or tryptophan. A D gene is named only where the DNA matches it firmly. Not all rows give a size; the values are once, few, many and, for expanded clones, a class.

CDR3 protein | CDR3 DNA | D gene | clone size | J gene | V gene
CASSSAGDEQFF | TGTGCCAGCAGCTCAGCGGGGGATGAGCAGTTCTTC | TRBD2 | few | TRBJ2-1 | TRBV7-3
CASSIGTGAYEQYF | TGCGCCAGCAGCATCGGGACAGGAGCCTACGAGCAGTACTTC | TRBD1 | once | TRBJ2-7 | TRBV5-1
CASSLGHRYNEQFF | TGTGCCAGCAGCTTAGGACACAGGTACAATGAGCAGTTCTTC | . | . | TRBJ2-1 | TRBV7-2
CASSLASGSTDTQYF | TGCGCCAGCAGCTTGGCAAGCGGGAGCACAGATACGCAGTATTTT | . | . | TRBJ2-3 | TRBV5-1
CASSEWGVSNQPQHF | TGTGCCAGCAGTGAATGGGGGGTGAGCAATCAGCCCCAGCATTTT | . | once | TRBJ1-5 | TRBV2
CASRTGYYGYTF | TGTGCCAGCAGAACAGGGTACTATGGCTACACCTTC | . | . | TRBJ1-2 | TRBV28
CASSVSSGNTGELFF | TGTGCCAGCAGCGTATCTTCGGGGAACACCGGGGAGCTGTTTTTT | . | . | TRBJ2-2 | TRBV9
CASSHRGQGDTEAFF | TGCGCCAGCAGCCACCGGGGACAGGGAGACACTGAAGCTTTCTTT | TRBD1 | . | TRBJ1-1 | TRBV4-1
CASSYGRGLSQPQHF | TGTGCCAGCAGTTACGGCAGGGGGCTGTCTCAGCCCCAGCATTTT | TRBD1 | once | TRBJ1-5 | TRBV27
CASSVSPGTSGSRTDTQYF | TGTGCCAGCAGCGTATCCCCCGGGACTAGCGGGAGTAGGACAGATACGCAGTATTTT | TRBD2 | . | TRBJ2-3 | TRBV11-2
CASSLPTSGKYEQYF | TGTGCCAGCAGCTTACCCACTAGCGGGAAGTACGAGCAGTACTTC | TRBD2 | . | TRBJ2-7 | TRBV5-4
CASSATQGPTYEQYF | TGTGCCAGCAGCGCAACACAGGGGCCAACCTACGAGCAGTACTTC | TRBD1 | . | TRBJ2-7 | TRBV7-9
CASSQDFGQSINYGYTF | TGTGCCAGCAGCCAAGATTTTGGGCAGTCGATTAACTATGGCTACACCTTC | . | once | TRBJ1-2 | TRBV3-1/TRBV3-2
CASSLGAGGLLDTQYF | TGTGCCAGCAGCTTGGGAGCGGGAGGGTTGTTAGATACGCAGTATTTT | TRBD2 | . | TRBJ2-3 | TRBV5-6
CASSEDRTAYEQYF | TGTGCCAGCAGCGAGGACAGGACTGCCTACGAGCAGTACTTC | TRBD1 | . | TRBJ2-7 | TRBV5-6
CASSFWQGNTGELFF | TGTGCCAGCAGTTTTTGGCAGGGGAACACCGGGGAGCTGTTTTTT | . | . | TRBJ2-2 | TRBV28
CASSFDRNQPQHF | TGTGCCAGCAGCTTTGACAGAAATCAGCCCCAGCATTTT | . | few | TRBJ1-5 | TRBV5-8
CASSRASYEQYF | TGTGCCAGCAGTCGAGCATCCTACGAGCAGTACTTC | . | . | TRBJ2-7 | TRBV7-9
CASAERWFRNEKLFF | TGTGCCAGCGCGGAACGGTGGTTCAGAAATGAAAAACTGTTTTTT | . | . | TRBJ1-4 | TRBV2
CASSPQGSGVKVEAFF | TGTGCCAGCAGTCCCCAGGGGTCCGGGGTCAAGGTTGAAGCTTTCTTT | . | . | TRBJ1-1 | TRBV28
CASSYENFSNSPLHF | TGTGCCAGCAGTTATGAGAACTTTTCAAATTCACCCCTCCACTTT | . | . | TRBJ1-6 | TRBV7-9
CASSESKLAGAQETQYF | TGTGCCAGCAGCGAAAGCAAACTAGCGGGAGCTCAAGAGACCCAGTACTTC | . | . | TRBJ2-5 | TRBV21-1
CASSPGTGGPEAFF | TGTGCCAGCAGTCCCGGGACAGGGGGACCTGAAGCTTTCTTT | TRBD1 | . | TRBJ1-1 | TRBV28
CASSQLASGNTIYF | TGTGCCAGCAGCCAACTGGCCTCTGGAAACACCATATATTTT | . | . | TRBJ1-3 | TRBV4-2
CASSLAGVSYEQYF | TGTGCCAGCAGTTTGGCGGGGGTGTCGTACGAGCAGTACTTC | TRBD2 | . | TRBJ2-7 | TRBV28
CASSSLGGEQYF | TGTGCCAGCAGCTCCCTAGGTGGGGAGCAGTACTTC | . | . | TRBJ2-7 | TRBV13